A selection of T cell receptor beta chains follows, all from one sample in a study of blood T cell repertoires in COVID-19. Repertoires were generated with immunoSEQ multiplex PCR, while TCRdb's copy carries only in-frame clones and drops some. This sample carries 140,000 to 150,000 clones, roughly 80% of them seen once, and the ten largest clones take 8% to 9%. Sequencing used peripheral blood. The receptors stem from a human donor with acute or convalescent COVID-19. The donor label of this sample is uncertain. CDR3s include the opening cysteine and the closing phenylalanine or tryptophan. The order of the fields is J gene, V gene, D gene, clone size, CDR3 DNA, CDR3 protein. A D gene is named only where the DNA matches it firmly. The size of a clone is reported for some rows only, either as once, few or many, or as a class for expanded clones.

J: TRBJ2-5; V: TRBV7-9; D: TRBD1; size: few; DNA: TGTGCCAGCAGCTCTCGGCGGGGAGGACAGGGGAGTGGGACCCAGTACTTC; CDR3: CASSSRRGGQGSGTQYF
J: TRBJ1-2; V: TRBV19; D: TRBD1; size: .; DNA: TGTGCCAGTATCCCCGGGACAGGGGCTGGCTACACCTTC; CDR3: CASIPGTGAGYTF
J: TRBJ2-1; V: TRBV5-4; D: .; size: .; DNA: TGTGCCAGCAGCTTATCGGGAAATGAGCAGTTCTTC; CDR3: CASSLSGNEQFF
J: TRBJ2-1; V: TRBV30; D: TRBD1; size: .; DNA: TGTGCCTGGAGTTATGGGACAGTCTACAATGAGCAGTTCTTC; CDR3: CAWSYGTVYNEQFF
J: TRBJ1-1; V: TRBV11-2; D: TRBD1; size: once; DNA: TGTGCCAGCAGCTTCACGGACAGGGGGAGTACTGAAGCTTTCTTT; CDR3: CASSFTDRGSTEAFF
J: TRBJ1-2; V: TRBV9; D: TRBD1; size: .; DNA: TGTGCCAGCAGCGTTACAGGGGGCCACTATGGCTACACCTTC; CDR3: CASSVTGGHYGYTF
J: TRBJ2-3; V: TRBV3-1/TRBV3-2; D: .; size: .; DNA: TGTGCCAGCAGCCTAGGAAGGGGACACCCCACAGATACGCAGTATTTT; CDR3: CASSLGRGHPTDTQYF
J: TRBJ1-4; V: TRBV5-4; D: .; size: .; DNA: TGTGCCAGCAGCTTGGGGGGTCAGGGGCCTGAAAAACTGTTTTTT; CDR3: CASSLGGQGPEKLFF
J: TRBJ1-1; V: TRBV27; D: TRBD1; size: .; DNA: TGTGCCAGCAGTTTCCCCTGGGTTGACAGGGGGAACACTGAAGCTTTCTTT; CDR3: CASSFPWVDRGNTEAFF
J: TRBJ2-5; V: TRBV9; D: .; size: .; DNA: TGTGCCAGCAGCCCCCAAACAGGGCAGGAGACCCAGTACTTC; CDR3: CASSPQTGQETQYF
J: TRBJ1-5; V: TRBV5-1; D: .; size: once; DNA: TGCGCCAGCAGCTTAGGGGCCGCTCAGCCCCAGCATTTT; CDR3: CASSLGAAQPQHF
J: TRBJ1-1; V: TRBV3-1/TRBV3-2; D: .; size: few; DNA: TGTGCCAGCAGCCAAGGCAGATTGAACACTGAAGCTTTCTTT; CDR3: CASSQGRLNTEAFF
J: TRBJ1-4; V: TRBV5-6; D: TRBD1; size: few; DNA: TGTGCCAGCAGCTCGATTCAGGGGGCGTCTAATGAAAAACTGTTTTTT; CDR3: CASSSIQGASNEKLFF
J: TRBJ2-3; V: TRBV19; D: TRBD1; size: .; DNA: TGTGCCAGTAGTTGGGACAGAACTTCAGATACGCAGTATTTT; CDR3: CASSWDRTSDTQYF
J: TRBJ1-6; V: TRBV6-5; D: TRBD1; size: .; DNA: TGTGCCAGCAGCTTAACACGGACAGGGGGTTCACCCCTCCACTTT; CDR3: CASSLTRTGGSPLHF
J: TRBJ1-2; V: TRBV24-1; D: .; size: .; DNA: TGTGCCACCAGTGATCCGGGAGGACTACACGGCTACACCTTC; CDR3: CATSDPGGLHGYTF
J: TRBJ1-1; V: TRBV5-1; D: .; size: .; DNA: TGCGCCAGCAGCTCCCGCCGGGACACTGAAGCTTTCTTT; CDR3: CASSSRRDTEAFF
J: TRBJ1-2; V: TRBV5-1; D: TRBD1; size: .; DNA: TGCGCCAGCAGCTTCTTTGGACAGGGGTCGGATGGCTACACCTTC; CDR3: CASSFFGQGSDGYTF
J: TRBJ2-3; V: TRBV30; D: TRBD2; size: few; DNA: TGTGCCTGGAGTGGTTCTAGCGGGACGATTGGCACGCAGTATTTT; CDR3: CAWSGSSGTIGTQYF
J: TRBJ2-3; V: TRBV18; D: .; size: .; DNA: TGTGCCAGCTCACCGCGGGGGCCTTTAGTCGATACGCAGTATTTT; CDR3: CASSPRGPLVDTQYF
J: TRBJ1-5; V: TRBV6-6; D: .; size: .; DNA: TGTGCCAGCAGTTACTTGGGGGCACGCAATCAGCCCCAGCATTTT; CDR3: CASSYLGARNQPQHF
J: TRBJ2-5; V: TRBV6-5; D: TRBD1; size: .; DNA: TGTGCCAGCAGTAGGGGGCGCGGAGAGACCCAGTACTTC; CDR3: CASSRGRGETQYF
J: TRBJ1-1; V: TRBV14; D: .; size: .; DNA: TGTGCCAGCAGCCAAGAAGCGGGAGGCTGGGGGGACACTGAAGCTTTCTTT; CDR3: CASSQEAGGWGDTEAFF
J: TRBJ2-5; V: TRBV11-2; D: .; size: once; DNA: TGTGCCAGCAGCTCTGGTCTCGCTACGGGGGAGACCCAGTACTTC; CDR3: CASSSGLATGETQYF
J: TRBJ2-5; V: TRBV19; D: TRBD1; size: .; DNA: TGTGCCAGTAGTACCCGGACAGGGGGTGGAGAGACCCAGTACTTC; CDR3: CASSTRTGGGETQYF
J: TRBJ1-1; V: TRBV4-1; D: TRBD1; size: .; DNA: TGCGCCAGCAGCCACCCAGGGGGACATCAGAACACTGAAGCTTTCTTT; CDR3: CASSHPGGHQNTEAFF